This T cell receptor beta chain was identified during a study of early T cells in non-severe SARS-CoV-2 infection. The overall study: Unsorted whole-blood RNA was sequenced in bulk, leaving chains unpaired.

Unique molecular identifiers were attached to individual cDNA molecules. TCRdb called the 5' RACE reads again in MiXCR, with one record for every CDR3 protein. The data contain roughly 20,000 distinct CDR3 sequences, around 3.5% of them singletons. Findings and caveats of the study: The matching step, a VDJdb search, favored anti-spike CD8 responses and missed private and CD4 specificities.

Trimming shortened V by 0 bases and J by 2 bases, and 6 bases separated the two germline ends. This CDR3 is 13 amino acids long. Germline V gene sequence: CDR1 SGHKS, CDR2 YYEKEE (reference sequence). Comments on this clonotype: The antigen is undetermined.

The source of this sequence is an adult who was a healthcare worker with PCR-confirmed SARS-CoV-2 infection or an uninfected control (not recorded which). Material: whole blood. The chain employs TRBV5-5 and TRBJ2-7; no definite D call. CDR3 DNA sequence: TGTGCCAGCAGCTTGGTCACCCCCTACGAGCAGTACTTC. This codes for CASSLVTPYEQYF. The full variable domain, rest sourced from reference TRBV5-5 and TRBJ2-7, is DAGVTQSPTHLIKTRGQQVTLRCSPISGHKSVSWYQQVLGQGPQFIFQYYEKEERGRGNFPDRFSARQFPNYSSELNVNALLLGDSALYLCASSLVTPYEQYFGPGTRLTVT.